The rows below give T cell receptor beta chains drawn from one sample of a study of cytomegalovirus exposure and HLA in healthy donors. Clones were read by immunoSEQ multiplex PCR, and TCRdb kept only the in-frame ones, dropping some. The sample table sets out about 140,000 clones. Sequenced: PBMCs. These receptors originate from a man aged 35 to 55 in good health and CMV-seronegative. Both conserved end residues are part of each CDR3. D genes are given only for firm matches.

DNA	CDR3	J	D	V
TGCGCCAGCAGCTCCTCGGGGGGGCTTGAAAAACTGTTTTTT	CASSSSGGLEKLFF	TRBJ1-4	-	TRBV5-1
TGTGCAAGTCGCTTAGCGCGACAGTTTAACACCGGGGAGCTGTTTTTT	CASRLARQFNTGELFF	TRBJ2-2	-	TRBV12-2
TGTGCCAGCAGTAATCTAGCGGGGCGCACAGATACGCAGTATTTT	CASSNLAGRTDTQYF	TRBJ2-3	TRBD2	TRBV25-1
TGTGCCAGCAGCTTAGGGCGGGCCGGAGGGCCCCAGCATTTT	CASSLGRAGGPQHF	TRBJ1-5	-	TRBV7-2
TGTGCTAGTGTTACCGGGACAGGGGGTCCTGAAGCTTTCTTT	CASVTGTGGPEAFF	TRBJ1-1	TRBD1	TRBV12-5
TGCGCCAGCAGCCAAGTACGCAGTCTCCACGGAGGCAATCAGCCCCAGCATTTT	CASSQVRSLHGGNQPQHF	TRBJ1-5	-	TRBV4-3
TGTGCCAGCAGACAGGGGGGGGGAGAGACCCAGTACTTC	CASRQGGGETQYF	TRBJ2-5	-	TRBV7-9
TGTGCCAGCAGTTACAACACAGGGCCCTACGAGCAGTACTTC	CASSYNTGPYEQYF	TRBJ2-7	-	TRBV6-6
TGCGCCACCTCGACAGAAACGAACACTGAAGCTTTCTTT	CATSTETNTEAFF	TRBJ1-1	-	TRBV5-1
TGTGCCAGCAGCTTATCGGGGGGCGCAGCTTTCTTT	CASSLSGGAAFF	TRBJ1-1	-	TRBV7-3
TGTGCCAGCAGCTTTCCTCAGGGGAAGTCTGAAGCTTTCTTT	CASSFPQGKSEAFF	TRBJ1-1	-	TRBV7-2
TGTGCCAGCAGCTTATTCCACGGTACTGAAGCTTTCTTT	CASSLFHGTEAFF	TRBJ1-1	-	TRBV7-3
TGTGCCAGCAGCTTAGGAGATTCCCTCTCCTACGAGCAGTACTTC	CASSLGDSLSYEQYF	TRBJ2-7	-	TRBV7-7
TGTGCCAGCAGCGCTGACAGGCTTTACGAGTTCTTC	CASSADRLYEFF	TRBJ2-1	-	TRBV5-6
TGTGCCAGCAGCTTGGCCCAGGGCGGGGGGCGCCAAGAGACCCAGTACTTC	CASSLAQGGGRQETQYF	TRBJ2-5	TRBD2	TRBV5-6
TGTGCCAGCAGCTTAGTACAGGGATCCTACAATGAGCAGTTCTTC	CASSLVQGSYNEQFF	TRBJ2-1	-	TRBV7-2
TGTGCCAGCAGCTTAGCAGAGGCTAACTATGGCTACACCTTC	CASSLAEANYGYTF	TRBJ1-2	-	TRBV7-9
TGTGCCAGCAGCGTAGGGTTTAGCGGGGGGGAGACCCAGTACTTC	CASSVGFSGGETQYF	TRBJ2-5	TRBD2	TRBV9
TGTGCCAGCAGTTTAGGGACAGGGGGCAATCAGCCCCAGCATTTT	CASSLGTGGNQPQHF	TRBJ1-5	TRBD1	TRBV28
TGTGCCAGCAGCCAAGAGCTGAGCACTGGCGGAGTCCCCGGAGAGACCCAGTACTTC	CASSQELSTGGVPGETQYF	TRBJ2-5	-	TRBV4-2
TGTGCCAGCAGCGTAGATCAGGGGAAGAACACTGAAGCTTTCTTT	CASSVDQGKNTEAFF	TRBJ1-1	-	TRBV5-4
TGTGCCAGTAGTACGAACGCCGGGACAGCTTACGAGCAGTACTTC	CASSTNAGTAYEQYF	TRBJ2-7	TRBD1	TRBV19
TGTGCCAGTAGTACGCTCGGGCGGGGGGGCCCAGATACGCAGTATTTT	CASSTLGRGGPDTQYF	TRBJ2-3	TRBD2	TRBV19
TGTGCCAGCACCGGGAGAGGGGGCGGGGAGACCCAGTACTTC	CASTGRGGGETQYF	TRBJ2-5	-	TRBV7-9
TGTGCCAGCAGTGAAACAGGGTACAATTCACCCCTCCACTTT	CASSETGYNSPLHF	TRBJ1-6	-	TRBV6-1
TGTGCCAGCAGCTACGGGACAGGGGTAGCAGATACGCAGTATTTT	CASSYGTGVADTQYF	TRBJ2-3	TRBD1	TRBV5-4
TGTGCCACCAGCACAAGACAGGGGACGCTCGGAAACACCATATATTTT	CATSTRQGTLGNTIYF	TRBJ1-3	TRBD1	TRBV15
TGTGCCAGCAGTTTAAGGGGTGAAGCTTTCTTT	CASSLRGEAFF	TRBJ1-1	-	TRBV27
TGTGCCAGCAGCTTGGGGAGTAGCGGAATCTCCTACGAGCAGTACTTC	CASSLGSSGISYEQYF	TRBJ2-7	-	TRBV5-6
TGTGCCAGCAGCCCAAAGACTAGCGGGGGCACAGATACGCAGTATTTT	CASSPKTSGGTDTQYF	TRBJ2-3	TRBD2	TRBV7-9
TGTGCCAGCACGTCCCACGGACAATCGGGTGAAAAACTGTTTTTT	CASTSHGQSGEKLFF	TRBJ1-4	-	TRBV7-6
TGTGCCAGCACCACAGGGGGCGTTGAAAAACTGTTTTTT	CASTTGGVEKLFF	TRBJ1-4	TRBD1	TRBV6-1
TGTGCCAGCAGCTTAGGTGGGAGTAACATTCAGTACTTC	CASSLGGSNIQYF	TRBJ2-4	-	TRBV7-6
TGTGCCAGCAGCCCCCAAAGCGGGGGGGGTTCCTACGAGCAGTACTTC	CASSPQSGGGSYEQYF	TRBJ2-7	TRBD2	TRBV11-2
TGTGCCAGCAGTCCCCAGGGTTACGGCTACACCTTC	CASSPQGYGYTF	TRBJ1-2	-	TRBV6-1
TGTGCCAGCAGCTCTGGGGACAGGACCAATCAGCCCCAGCATTTT	CASSSGDRTNQPQHF	TRBJ1-5	TRBD1	TRBV7-2
TGTGCCAGTAGTATAGTAGGGCGGGGGAACACCGGGGAGCTGTTTTTT	CASSIVGRGNTGELFF	TRBJ2-2	-	TRBV19
TGTGCCAGCAGCCAAGATGACAGGGGAAGGAGGAAAACTGAAGCTTTCTTT	CASSQDDRGRRKTEAFF	TRBJ1-1	TRBD1	TRBV4-2
TGTGCTAGTGGTTTGGGACAGGGTAGCAATCAGCCCCAGCATTTT	CASGLGQGSNQPQHF	TRBJ1-5	TRBD1	TRBV12-5
TGCGCCAGCAGTGAAGGAAGGAGGAGAGGAGGTAACTATGGCTACACCTTC	CASSEGRRRGGNYGYTF	TRBJ1-2	-	TRBV10-1
TGTGCCAGCAGCCCGGACGGGAGGGATACGCAGTATTTT	CASSPDGRDTQYF	TRBJ2-3	TRBD2	TRBV2